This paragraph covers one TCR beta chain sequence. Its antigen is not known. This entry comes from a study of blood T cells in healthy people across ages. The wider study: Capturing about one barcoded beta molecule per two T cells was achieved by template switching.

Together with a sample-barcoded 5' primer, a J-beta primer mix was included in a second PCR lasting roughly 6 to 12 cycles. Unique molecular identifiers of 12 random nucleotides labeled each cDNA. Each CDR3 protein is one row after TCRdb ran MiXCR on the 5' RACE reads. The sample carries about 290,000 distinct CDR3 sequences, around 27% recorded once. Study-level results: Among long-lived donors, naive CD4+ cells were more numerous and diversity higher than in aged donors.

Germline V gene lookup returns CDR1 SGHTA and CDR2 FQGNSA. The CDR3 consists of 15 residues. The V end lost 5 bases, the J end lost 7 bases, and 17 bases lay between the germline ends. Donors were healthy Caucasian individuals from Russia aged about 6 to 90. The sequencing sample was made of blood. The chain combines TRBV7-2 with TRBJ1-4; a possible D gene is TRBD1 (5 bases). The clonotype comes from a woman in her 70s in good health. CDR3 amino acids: CASSPAGGRGEKLFF. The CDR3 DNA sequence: TGTGCCAGCAGCCCGGCGGGGGGAAGAGGTGAAAAACTGTTTTTT.